This T cell receptor beta chain stems from a study of post-analysis software for immune sequencing data (dated by TCRdb to the mid-2010s). Concerning the study at large: Recorded disease courses included relapsing-remitting, secondary progressive and progressive-relapsing multiple sclerosis, with some patients lacking subtype annotation. The patient repertoires were set against 11 previously published healthy control repertoires from donors whose ages ranged from about 6 to 25 years. A subset of samples was prepared in parallel using single-end sample barcoding, then pooled and co-amplified after Illumina adapter ligation. Study-wide conclusions, independent of this receptor: Direct clustering with F measure showed strong co-clustering of samples prepared in the same batch, prompting a batch-effect correction. About five TRBV segments, including TRBV5-6, TRBV5-1 and TRBV20-1, were significantly more frequent in patients than controls. Multiple sclerosis patients had significantly lower normalized Chao1 diversity than controls, a result that suggests substantial peripheral T-cell clonal expansion. The control group was slightly older than the multiple sclerosis patient group.

On this clonotype: It has no known antigen specificity. This could be a read error, since a much larger clone is one nucleotide away.

To demonstrate the VDJtools post-analysis software, the study profiled TCR beta repertoires from the peripheral blood of about 13 young patients with multiple sclerosis. Multiple sclerosis patients were children and adolescents aged roughly 6 to 16 years. Receptors were amplified or captured by PCR. Sequencing instrument: Illumina HiSeq 2500. To reduce PCR and sequencing biases, unique molecular identifiers were built into the TCR beta cDNA libraries. Roughly 500,000 cDNA molecules were obtained per 1 to 10 million input T cells, so each molecule approximated one T cell. Patient libraries were prepared and sequenced with the same protocol used for the earlier healthy control dataset. Within a given batch, samples were prepared together, multiplexed and sequenced on the same HiSeq lane. The published analysis was carried out like this. MIGEC handled the raw barcoded reads, throwing out single-read molecular identifier groups before consensus assembly and CDR3 extraction. VDJtools was used for post-analysis of the clonotype tables, with diversity normalized by down-sampling every dataset to the smallest sample size. Repertoire overlap clustering matched CDR3 amino acid but not nucleotide sequences to correct batch-related cross-sample contamination. TCRdb trimmed public reads at Q25 via fastp, called clones via MiXCR and kept in-frame beta chains. Records with the same CDR3 protein are collapsed into one entry carrying the most frequent genes and DNA. The V and J calls were not made by the authors but by TCRdb's processing. A total of about 170,000 distinct CDR3 sequences appear in this sample, 30% of them only once. Together, the top ten hold about 1.6% of the sample.

The germline V gene supplies CDR1 ENHRY and CDR2 SYGVKD. The CDR3 goes from the cysteine to the phenylalanine over 16 residues. Just CDR3 DNA is preserved here, 48 bases in frame from base 1. This chain is built from TRBV10-3 and TRBJ2-5; TRBD1 fits 7 bases in the junction. This TCR came from a girl aged 10-17 years with multiple sclerosis. Sequencing used blood. The nucleotide sequence is given as TGTGCCATCAATAATCTCGACAGGGCCAAGGGGGAGACCCGGTACTTC. The translation is CAINNLDRAKGETRYF.